Described below is a single T cell receptor (beta chain) sequence and its context. In the original analysis: Reference gene primer amplification gave nucleated cell count estimates. TCRdb keeps only in-frame clones here, not all; method: immunoSEQ multiplex PCR. From that table come the V and J calls and clone size; the DNA was used to work out D and trimming. The sample includes about 220,000 clones, more than 75% seen only once; the top ten take around 3%. The data were taken from a study of blood T cell repertoires in COVID-19. Study-level information: Acute and convalescent COVID-19 samples came from the United States, Italy and Spain.

Germline values: CDR1 MNHEY, CDR2 SVGAGI. V was trimmed by 6 bases and J by 0 bases, leaving 11 bases between them. CDR3 length: 15 amino acids. The TCR was taken from a man aged 50-60 years who had recovered from COVID-19. The rearrangement joins TRBV6-5 to TRBJ1-4; no reliable D call. The sequencing input was peripheral blood. CDR3 nucleotides: TGTGCCAGCAGATTTGAGGGTGCAACTAATGAAAAACTGTTTTTT. As protein: CASRFEGATNEKLFF.